This T cell receptor beta chain was identified during a study of shared clonotypes between healthy human individuals. Study conclusions and caveats: Non-shared clonotypes displayed generation probabilities falling below those of clonotypes present in all four donors. The naive CD4 repertoires of a handful of donors were compared, and around 5.1% of clonotypes were shared.

CDR3 size: 14 residues. V lost 3 bases to trimming and J lost 3 bases; unmatched junction nucleotides: 4. Germline loops: CDR1 SGHNT, CDR2 YENEEA. This clone has just a few counts. Its antigen is as yet unknown. Execution of the assay was at deep level. Only in-frame clones appear in the TCRdb table, and some are missing; sequencing was by immunoSEQ multiplex PCR. The sample comprises approximately 98,000 clones, 68% of which are singletons, and roughly 22% rests with the top ten. This rearrangement joins TRBV11-3 to TRBJ1-1; 7 bases match TRBD1. The sequence came from a woman younger than 45 in good health. Material: memory CD8+ T cells sorted from blood. Indicated subset: CD45RO+ cells pooled with CCR7-negative TemRA cells. The CDR3 sequence is CASSLSRGDTEAFF. The CDR3 DNA reads TGTGCCAGCAGCTTGTCCAGGGGGGACACTGAAGCTTTCTTT. Based on the CDR3 plus reference TRBV11-3 and TRBJ1-1, the full variable domain is EAGVVQSPRYKIIEKKQPVAFWCNPISGHNTLYWYLQNLGQGPELLIRYENEEAVDDSQLPKDRFSAERLKGVDSTLKIQPAELGDSAVYLCASSLSRGDTEAFFGQGTRLTVV.